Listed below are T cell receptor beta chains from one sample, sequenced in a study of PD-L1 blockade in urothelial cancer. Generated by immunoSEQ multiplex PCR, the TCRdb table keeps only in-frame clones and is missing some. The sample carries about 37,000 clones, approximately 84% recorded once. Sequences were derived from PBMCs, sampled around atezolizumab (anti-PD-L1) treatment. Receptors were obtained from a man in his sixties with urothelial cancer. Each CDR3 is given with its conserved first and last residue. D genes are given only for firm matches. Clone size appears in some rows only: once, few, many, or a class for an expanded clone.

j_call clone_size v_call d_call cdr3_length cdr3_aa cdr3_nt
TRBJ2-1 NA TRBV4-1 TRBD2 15 CASSRLAGGGNEQFF TGCGCCAGCAGCCGACTAGCGGGAGGAGGCAATGAGCAGTTCTTC
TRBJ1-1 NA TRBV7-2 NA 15 CASSLGSGDNTEAFF TGTGCCAGCAGCTTAGGATCGGGGGACAACACTGAAGCTTTCTTT
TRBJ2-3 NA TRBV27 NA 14 CASSLFFSTDTQYF TGTGCCAGCAGTTTATTCTTTAGCACAGATACGCAGTATTTT
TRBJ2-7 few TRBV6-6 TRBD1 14 CASRGTDYVYEQYF TGTGCCAGCAGGGGGACAGACTATGTCTACGAGCAGTACTTC
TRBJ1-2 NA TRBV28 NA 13 CASSLDSGYGYTF TGTGCCAGCAGTTTGGACAGTGGCTATGGCTACACCTTC
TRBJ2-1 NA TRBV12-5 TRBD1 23 CASGLVSRDRGLLGGPRGYEQFF TGTGCTAGTGGTTTGGTATCCCGGGACAGGGGGCTCCTTGGCGGCCCCCGGGGTTATGAGCAGTTCTTC
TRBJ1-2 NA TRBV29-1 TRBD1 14 CSVDTGGRAYGYTF TGCAGCGTTGATACAGGGGGTAGAGCGTATGGCTACACCTTC
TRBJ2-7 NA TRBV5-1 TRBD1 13 CASSLTGGRSEYF TGCGCCAGCAGCTTGACAGGGGGCAGGTCAGAGTACTTC
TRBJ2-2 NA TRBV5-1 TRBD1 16 CASSLRTGGSTGELFF TGCGCCAGCAGCCTGCGGACAGGGGGAAGCACCGGGGAGCTGTTTTTT
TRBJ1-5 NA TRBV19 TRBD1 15 CASKARGDSNQPQHF TGTGCCAGTAAGGCCAGGGGGGATAGCAATCAGCCCCAGCATTTT
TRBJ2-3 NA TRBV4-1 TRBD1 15 CASSPGQGAIDTQYF TGCGCCAGCAGCCCAGGACAGGGGGCCATAGATACGCAGTATTTT
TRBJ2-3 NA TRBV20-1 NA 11 CSVDDSDTQYF TGCAGTGTTGACGACTCCGATACGCAGTATTTT
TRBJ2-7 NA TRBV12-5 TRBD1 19 CASGLVRLRRDRGLYEQYF TGTGCTAGTGGTTTGGTCCGCCTCCGCCGGGACAGGGGGCTGTACGAGCAGTACTTC
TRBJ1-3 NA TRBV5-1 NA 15 CASASAAVSGNTIYF TGCGCCAGCGCCTCCGCGGCAGTTTCTGGAAACACCATATATTTT
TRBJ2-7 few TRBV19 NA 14 CASSVQGPYYEQYF TGTGCCAGTAGTGTGCAGGGCCCCTACTACGAGCAGTACTTC
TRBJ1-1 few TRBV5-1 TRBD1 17 CASSGGRDRGSGTEAFF TGCGCCAGCAGCGGAGGAAGGGACAGGGGCTCGGGGACTGAAGCTTTCTTT
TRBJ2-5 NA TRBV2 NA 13 CASSGRFQETQYF TGTGCCAGCAGTGGGAGATTTCAAGAGACCCAGTACTTC
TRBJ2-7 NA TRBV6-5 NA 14 CASSYSNQAYEQYF TGTGCCAGCAGTTACTCAAATCAGGCGTACGAGCAGTACTTC
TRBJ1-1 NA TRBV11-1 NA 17 CASSLGSAGFMNTEAFF TGTGCCAGCAGCTTAGGATCGGCAGGGTTTATGAACACTGAAGCTTTCTTT
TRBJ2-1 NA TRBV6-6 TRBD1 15 CASSYGDRVGNEQFF TGTGCCAGCAGTTACGGGGACAGGGTCGGTAATGAGCAGTTCTTC
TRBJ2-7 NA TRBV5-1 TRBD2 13 CASSGGSSYEQYF TGCGCCAGCTCGGGAGGGAGCTCCTACGAGCAGTACTTC
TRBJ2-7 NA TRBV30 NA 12 CACSRAGYEQYF TGTGCCTGTTCCCGGGCGGGGTACGAGCAGTACTTC
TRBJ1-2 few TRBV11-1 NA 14 CASSGRQWNYGYTF TGTGCCAGCAGCGGAAGACAGTGGAACTATGGCTACACCTTC
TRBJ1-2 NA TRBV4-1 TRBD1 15 CASSPTRGQSYGYTF TGCGCCAGCAGCCCGACCAGGGGGCAGAGCTATGGCTACACCTTC
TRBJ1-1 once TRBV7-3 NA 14 CASSFSVANTEAFF TGTGCCAGCAGCTTCAGTGTGGCCAACACTGAAGCTTTCTTT
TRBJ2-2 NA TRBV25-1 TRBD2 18 CASSEFASGRLNTGELFF TGTGCCAGCAGTGAATTCGCTAGCGGGAGATTAAACACCGGGGAGCTGTTTTTT
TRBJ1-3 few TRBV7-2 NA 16 CASSLAPGVTGNTIYF TGTGCCAGCAGCTTAGCCCCGGGGGTGACTGGAAACACCATATATTTT
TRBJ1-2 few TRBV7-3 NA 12 CASSSGPGGYTF TGTGCCAGCAGCTCGGGTCCCGGAGGCTACACCTTC
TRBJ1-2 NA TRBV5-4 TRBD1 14 CASSPRDRGFGYTF TGTGCCAGCAGCCCCCGGGACAGGGGGTTTGGCTACACCTTC
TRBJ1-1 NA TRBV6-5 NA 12 CASSKGVTEAFF TGTGCCAGCAGTAAAGGGGTCACTGAAGCTTTCTTT
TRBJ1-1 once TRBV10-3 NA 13 CAIWEGGDTEAFF TGTGCCATTTGGGAGGGTGGGGACACTGAAGCTTTCTTT
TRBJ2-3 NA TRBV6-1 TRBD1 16 CASSEFGTASTDTQYF TGTGCCAGCAGTGAATTCGGGACAGCGTCCACAGATACGCAGTATTTT
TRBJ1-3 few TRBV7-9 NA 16 CASSLKGASSGNTIYF TGTGCCAGCAGCTTAAAAGGGGCGAGCTCTGGAAACACCATATATTTT
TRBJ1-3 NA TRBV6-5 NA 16 CASSYTIVASGNTIYF TGTGCCAGCAGTTATACGATAGTAGCCTCTGGAAACACCATATATTTT
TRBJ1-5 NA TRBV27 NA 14 CASSLSGPHQPQHF TGTGCCAGCAGTTTATCGGGGCCCCATCAGCCCCAGCATTTT
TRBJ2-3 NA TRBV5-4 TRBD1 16 CASSSGKRQGADTQYF TGTGCCAGCAGCTCCGGGAAGCGACAGGGGGCAGATACGCAGTATTTT
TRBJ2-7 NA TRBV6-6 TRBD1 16 CASSYSETGVEGEQYF TGTGCCAGCAGTTACTCTGAGACAGGGGTTGAGGGGGAGCAGTACTTC
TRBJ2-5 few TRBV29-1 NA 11 CSVSLGETQYF TGCAGCGTCTCCCTCGGGGAGACCCAGTACTTC
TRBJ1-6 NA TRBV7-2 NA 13 CASSTRRDSPLHF TGTGCCAGCAGCACCCGCCGGGATTCACCCCTCCACTTT
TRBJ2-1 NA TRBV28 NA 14 CASLSGGIYNEQFF TGTGCCAGCCTCTCGGGGGGCATCTACAATGAGCAGTTCTTC
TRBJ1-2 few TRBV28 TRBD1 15 CASSLAGGFRYGYTF TGTGCCAGCAGTTTGGCAGGGGGATTTCGCTATGGCTACACCTTC
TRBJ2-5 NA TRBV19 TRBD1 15 CASSIAGTGQETQYF TGTGCCAGTAGTATAGCAGGGACAGGGCAAGAGACCCAGTACTTC
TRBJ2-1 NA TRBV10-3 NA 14 CAISLRSSYNEQFF TGTGCCATCAGTCTACGGAGCTCCTACAATGAGCAGTTCTTC
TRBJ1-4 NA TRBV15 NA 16 CATSRDPGTGSGKLFF TGTGCCACCAGCAGAGATCCCGGAACCGGGTCGGGAAAACTGTTTTTT
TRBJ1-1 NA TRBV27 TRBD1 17 CASTLRATGGRNTEAFF TGTGCCAGCACCCTACGGGCGACAGGGGGTAGGAACACTGAAGCTTTCTTT
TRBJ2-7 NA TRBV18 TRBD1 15 CASSPNRGRLNEQYF TGTGCCAGCTCACCAAACAGGGGTAGGCTCAACGAGCAGTACTTC
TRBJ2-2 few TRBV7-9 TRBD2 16 CASSPWTSGRIGELFF TGTGCCAGCAGCCCCTGGACTAGCGGGAGGATCGGGGAGCTGTTTTTT
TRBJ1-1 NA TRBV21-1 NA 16 CASSQFGTGMNTEAFF TGTGCCAGCAGTCAGTTCGGGACAGGGATGAACACTGAAGCTTTCTTT
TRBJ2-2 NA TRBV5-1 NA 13 CASSFGGTGELFF TGCGCCAGCAGCTTCGGGGGTACCGGGGAGCTGTTTTTT
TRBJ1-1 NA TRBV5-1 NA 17 CASSLPFTGGLNTEAFF TGCGCCAGCAGCTTGCCGTTTACGGGGGGCTTAAACACTGAAGCTTTCTTT
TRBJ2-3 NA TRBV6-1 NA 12 CASSPPLDTQYF TGTGCCAGCAGCCCCCCTTTGGATACGCAGTATTTT
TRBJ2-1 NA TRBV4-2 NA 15 CASSRTPDSNNEQFF TGTGCCAGCAGCCGCACCCCGGACAGTAACAATGAGCAGTTCTTC
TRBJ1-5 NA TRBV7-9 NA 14 CASSLDWGPQPQHF TGTGCCAGCAGCTTAGATTGGGGGCCCCAGCCCCAGCATTTT
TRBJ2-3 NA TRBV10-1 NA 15 CASSEGGGPADTQYF TGCGCCAGCAGTGAAGGGGGAGGGCCCGCAGATACGCAGTATTTT